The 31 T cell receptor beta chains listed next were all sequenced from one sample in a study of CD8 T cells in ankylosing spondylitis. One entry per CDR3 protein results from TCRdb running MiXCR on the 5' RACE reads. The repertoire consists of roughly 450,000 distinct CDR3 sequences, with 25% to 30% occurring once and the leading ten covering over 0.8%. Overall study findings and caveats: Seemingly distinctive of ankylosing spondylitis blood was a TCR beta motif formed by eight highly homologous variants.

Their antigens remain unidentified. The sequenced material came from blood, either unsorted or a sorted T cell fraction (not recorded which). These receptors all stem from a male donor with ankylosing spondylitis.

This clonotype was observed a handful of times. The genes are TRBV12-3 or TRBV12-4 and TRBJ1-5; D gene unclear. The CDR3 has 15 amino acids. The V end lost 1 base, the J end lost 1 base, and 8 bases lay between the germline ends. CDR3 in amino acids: CASSLVDGSNQPQHF. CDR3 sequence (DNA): TGTGCCAGCAGTTTAGTGGATGGAAGCAATCAGCCCCAGCATTTT.

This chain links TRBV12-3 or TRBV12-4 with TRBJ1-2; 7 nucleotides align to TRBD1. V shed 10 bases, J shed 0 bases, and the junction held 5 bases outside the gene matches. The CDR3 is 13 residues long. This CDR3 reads CATRQGTNYGYTF. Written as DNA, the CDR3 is TGTGCCACTAGACAGGGAACTAACTATGGCTACACCTTC.

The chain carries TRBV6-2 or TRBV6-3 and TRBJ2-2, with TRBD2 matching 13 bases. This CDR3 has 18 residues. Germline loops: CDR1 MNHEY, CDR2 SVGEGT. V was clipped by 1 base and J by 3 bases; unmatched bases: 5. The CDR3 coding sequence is TGTGCCAGCAGTTACTTCGGACTAGCGGGAGTCGACACCGGGGAGCTGTTTTTT. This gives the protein CASSYFGLAGVDTGELFF.

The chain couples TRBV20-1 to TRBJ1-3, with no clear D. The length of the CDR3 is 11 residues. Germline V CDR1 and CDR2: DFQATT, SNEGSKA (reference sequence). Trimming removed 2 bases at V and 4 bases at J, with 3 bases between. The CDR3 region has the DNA TGCAGTGCTAGACAGGGAAACACCATATATTTT. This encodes CSARQGNTIYF.

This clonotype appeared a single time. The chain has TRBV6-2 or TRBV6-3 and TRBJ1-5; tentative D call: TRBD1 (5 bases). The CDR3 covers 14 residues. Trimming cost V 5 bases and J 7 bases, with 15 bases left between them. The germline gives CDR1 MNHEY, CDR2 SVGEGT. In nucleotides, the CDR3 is TGTGCCAGCAGTAACCCTCAGGGCCCGCAGCCCCAGCATTTT. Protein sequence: CASSNPQGPQPQHF.

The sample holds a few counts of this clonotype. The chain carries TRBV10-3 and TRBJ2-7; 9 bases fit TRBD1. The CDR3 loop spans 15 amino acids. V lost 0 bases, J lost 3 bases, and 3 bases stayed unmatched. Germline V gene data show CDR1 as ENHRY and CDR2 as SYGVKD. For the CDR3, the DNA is TGTGCCATCAGTGAGTCGACAGGGGGTGTCTACGAGCAGTACTTC. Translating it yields CAISESTGGVYEQYF.

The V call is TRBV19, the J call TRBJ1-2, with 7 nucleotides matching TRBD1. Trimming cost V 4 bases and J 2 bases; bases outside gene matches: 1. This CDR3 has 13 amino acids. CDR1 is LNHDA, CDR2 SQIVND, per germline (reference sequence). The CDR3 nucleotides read TGTGCCAGTAGTAAGGGACAGAACTATGGCTACACCTTC. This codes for CASSKGQNYGYTF.

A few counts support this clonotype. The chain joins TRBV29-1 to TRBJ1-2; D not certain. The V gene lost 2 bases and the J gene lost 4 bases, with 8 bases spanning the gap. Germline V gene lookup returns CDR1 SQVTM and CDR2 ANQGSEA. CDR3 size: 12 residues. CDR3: CSVESGFYGYTF. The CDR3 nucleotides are TGCAGCGTTGAATCGGGTTTCTATGGCTACACCTTC.

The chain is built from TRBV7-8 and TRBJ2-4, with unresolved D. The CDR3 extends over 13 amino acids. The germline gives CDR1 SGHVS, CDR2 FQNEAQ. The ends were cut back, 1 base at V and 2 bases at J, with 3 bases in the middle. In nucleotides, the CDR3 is TGTGCCAGCAGCTTAGGGTCCAAAAACATTCAGTACTTC. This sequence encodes CASSLGSKNIQYF.

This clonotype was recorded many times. DNA of the CDR3: TGCAGCGTTTCTTCGGGGGTCGGAAACACCATATATTTT. This encodes CSVSSGVGNTIYF. The chain carries TRBV29-1 and TRBJ1-3; D possibly corresponds to TRBD1 (5 bases). This CDR3 is 13 amino acids long. Germline CDR1 is SQVTM and CDR2 is ANQGSEA. V was clipped by 5 bases and J by 4 bases, with 12 bases between them.

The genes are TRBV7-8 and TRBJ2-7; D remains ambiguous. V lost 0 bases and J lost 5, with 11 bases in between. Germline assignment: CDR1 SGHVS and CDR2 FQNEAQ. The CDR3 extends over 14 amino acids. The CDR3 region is CASSLARTPDEQYF. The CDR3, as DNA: TGTGCCAGCAGCTTAGCGCGCACTCCAGACGAGCAGTACTTC.

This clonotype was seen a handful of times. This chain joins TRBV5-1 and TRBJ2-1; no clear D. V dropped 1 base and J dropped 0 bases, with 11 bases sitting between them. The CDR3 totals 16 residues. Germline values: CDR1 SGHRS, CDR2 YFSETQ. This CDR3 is CASSLHGGSSYNEQFF. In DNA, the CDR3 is TGCGCCAGCAGCTTGCATGGCGGTAGCTCCTACAATGAGCAGTTCTTC.

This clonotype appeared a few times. The CDR3 region is CASSSPLRSTDTQYF. The DNA for the CDR3 is TGTGCCAGCAGTTCCCCATTGAGGTCCACAGATACGCAGTATTTT. This chain links TRBV7-2 with TRBJ2-3; unclear D gene. The CDR3 spans 15 residues. In germline, CDR1 is SGHTA, CDR2 FQGNSA. Between the trimmed V and J ends, which lost 6 bases and 2 bases, there was a span of 15 bases.

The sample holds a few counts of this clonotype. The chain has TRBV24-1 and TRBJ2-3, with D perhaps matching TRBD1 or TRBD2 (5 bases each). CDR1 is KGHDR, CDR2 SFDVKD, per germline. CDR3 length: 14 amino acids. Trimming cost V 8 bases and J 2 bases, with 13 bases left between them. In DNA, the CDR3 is TGTGCCACCACGGATGGGGGAGACACAGATACGCAGTATTTT. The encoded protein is CATTDGGDTDTQYF.

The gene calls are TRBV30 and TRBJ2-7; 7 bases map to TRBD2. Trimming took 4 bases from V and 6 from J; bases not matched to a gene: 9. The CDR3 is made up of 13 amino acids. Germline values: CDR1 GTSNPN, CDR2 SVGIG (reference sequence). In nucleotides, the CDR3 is TGTGCCTGGAAGGTGGGAGGGCGAAGCGAGCAGTACTTC. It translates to CAWKVGGRSEQYF.

The chain's CDR3 is CSVASTGKKNTGELFF. DNA for the CDR3: TGCAGCGTTGCCTCGACAGGGAAGAAGAACACCGGGGAGCTGTTTTTT. V usage is TRBV29-1 and J usage is TRBJ2-2, with 7 positions matching TRBD1. Losses at the gene ends were 4 bases for V and 1 base for J; bases not matched to a gene: 9. CDR1 SQVTM and CDR2 ANQGSEA come from the germline V gene. The CDR3 loop spans 16 amino acids.

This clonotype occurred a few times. The chain's CDR3 is CASSHQELNEKLFF. DNA for the CDR3: TGCGCCAGCAGCCATCAGGAACTCAATGAAAAACTGTTTTTT. V usage is TRBV4-1 and J usage is TRBJ1-4, with D hard to call. The CDR3 is 14 residues long. The germline V gene has CDR1 MGHRA and CDR2 YSYEKL. Trimming shortened V by 3 bases and J by 5 bases, and 10 bases separated the two germline ends.

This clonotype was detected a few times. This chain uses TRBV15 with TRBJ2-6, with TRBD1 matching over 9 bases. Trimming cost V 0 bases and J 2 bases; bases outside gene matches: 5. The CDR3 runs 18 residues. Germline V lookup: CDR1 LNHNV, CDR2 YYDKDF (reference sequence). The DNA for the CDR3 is TGTGCCACCAGCAGAGAAGGGACAGGGATCACTGGGGCCAACGTCCTGACTTTC. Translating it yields CATSREGTGITGANVLTF.

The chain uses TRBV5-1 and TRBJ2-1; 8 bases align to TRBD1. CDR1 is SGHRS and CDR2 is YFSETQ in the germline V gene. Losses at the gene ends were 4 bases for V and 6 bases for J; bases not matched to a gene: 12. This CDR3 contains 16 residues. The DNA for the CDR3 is TGCGCCAGCAGCCCCAGGACAGGGCGCGCCGTCAATGAGCAGTTCTTC. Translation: CASSPRTGRAVNEQFF. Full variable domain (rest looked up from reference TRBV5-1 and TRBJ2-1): KAGVTQTPRYLIKTRGQQVTLSCSPISGHRSVSWYQQTPGQGLQFLFEYFSETQRNKGNFPGRFSGRQFSNSRSEMNVSTLELGDSALYLCASSPRTGRAVNEQFFGPGTRLTVL.

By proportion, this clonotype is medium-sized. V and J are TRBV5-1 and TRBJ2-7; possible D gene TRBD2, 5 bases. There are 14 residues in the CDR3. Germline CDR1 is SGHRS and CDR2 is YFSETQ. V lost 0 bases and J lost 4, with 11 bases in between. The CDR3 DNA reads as TGCGCCAGCAGCTTGGATTCAGGAGGATACGAGCAGTACTTC. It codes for CASSLDSGGYEQYF.

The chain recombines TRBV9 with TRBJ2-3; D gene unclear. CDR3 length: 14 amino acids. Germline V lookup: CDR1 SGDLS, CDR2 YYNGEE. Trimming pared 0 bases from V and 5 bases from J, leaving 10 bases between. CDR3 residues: CASSVGGFQDTQYF. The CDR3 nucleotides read TGTGCCAGCAGCGTAGGAGGTTTCCAAGATACGCAGTATTTT. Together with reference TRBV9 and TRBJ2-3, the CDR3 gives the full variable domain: DSGVTQTPKHLITATGQRVTLRCSPRSGDLSVYWYQQSLDQGLQFLIQYYNGEERAKGNILERFSAQQFPDLHSELNLSSLELGDSALYFCASSVGGFQDTQYFGPGTRLTVL.

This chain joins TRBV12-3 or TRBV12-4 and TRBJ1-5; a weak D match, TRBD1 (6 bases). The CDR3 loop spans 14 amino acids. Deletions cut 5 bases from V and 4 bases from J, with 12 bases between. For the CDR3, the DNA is TGTGCCAGCAGTCCCAGGGGTGAGAATCAGCCCCAGCATTTT. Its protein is CASSPRGENQPQHF.

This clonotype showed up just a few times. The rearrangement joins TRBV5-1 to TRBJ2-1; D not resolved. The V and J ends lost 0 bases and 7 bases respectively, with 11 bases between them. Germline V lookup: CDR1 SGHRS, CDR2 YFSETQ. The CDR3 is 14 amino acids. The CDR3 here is CASSLALDRNEQFF. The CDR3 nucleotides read TGCGCCAGCAGCTTGGCTTTGGATCGGAATGAGCAGTTCTTC.

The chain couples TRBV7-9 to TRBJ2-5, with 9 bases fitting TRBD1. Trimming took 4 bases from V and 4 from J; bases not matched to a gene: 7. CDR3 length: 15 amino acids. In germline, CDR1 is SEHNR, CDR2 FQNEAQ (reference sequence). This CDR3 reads CASSYGTGSLETQYF. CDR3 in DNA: TGTGCCAGCAGCTATGGGACAGGGAGCTTAGAGACCCAGTACTTC.

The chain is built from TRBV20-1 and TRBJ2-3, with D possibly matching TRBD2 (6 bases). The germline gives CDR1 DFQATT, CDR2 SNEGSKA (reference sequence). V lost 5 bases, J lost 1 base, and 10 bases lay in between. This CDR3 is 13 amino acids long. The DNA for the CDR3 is TGCAGTGCTCGACCTAGCGGCACAGATACGCAGTATTTT. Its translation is CSARPSGTDTQYF.

The CDR3 here is CASSQRGTSADYGYTF. The DNA of the CDR3 is TGTGCCAGCAGCCAAAGAGGGACATCGGCGGACTATGGCTACACCTTC. The J gene is TRBJ1-2, the V gene TRBV3-1; D might be TRBD1 (6 bases). Germline values: CDR1 LGHDT, CDR2 YNNKEL (reference sequence). V lost 2 bases and J lost 3, with 16 bases in between. This CDR3 region has 16 residues.

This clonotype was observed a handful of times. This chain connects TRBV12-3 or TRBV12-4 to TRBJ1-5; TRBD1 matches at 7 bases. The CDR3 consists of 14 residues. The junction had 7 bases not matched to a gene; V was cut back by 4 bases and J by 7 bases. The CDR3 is CASSYKGARQPQHF. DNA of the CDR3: TGTGCCAGCAGTTATAAGGGGGCTCGGCAGCCCCAGCATTTT.

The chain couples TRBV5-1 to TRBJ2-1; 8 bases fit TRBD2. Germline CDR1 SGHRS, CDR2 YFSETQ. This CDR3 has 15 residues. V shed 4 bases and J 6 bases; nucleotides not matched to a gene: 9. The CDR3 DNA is TGCGCCAGCAGCAGTACCGGGACTAGTAGCAATGAGCAGTTCTTC. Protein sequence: CASSSTGTSSNEQFF.

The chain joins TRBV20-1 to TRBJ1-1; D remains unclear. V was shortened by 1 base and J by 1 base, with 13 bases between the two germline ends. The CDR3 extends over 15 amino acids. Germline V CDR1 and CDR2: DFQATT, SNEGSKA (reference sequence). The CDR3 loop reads CSARGGLSPNTEAFF. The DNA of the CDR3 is TGCAGTGCTAGAGGAGGTCTTAGCCCGAACACTGAAGCTTTCTTT.

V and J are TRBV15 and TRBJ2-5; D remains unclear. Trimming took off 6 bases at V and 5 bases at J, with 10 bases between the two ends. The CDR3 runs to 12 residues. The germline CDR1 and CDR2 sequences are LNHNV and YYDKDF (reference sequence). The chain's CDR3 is CATSKGWETQYF. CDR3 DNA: TGTGCCACCAGTAAAGGGTGGGAGACCCAGTACTTC.

The CDR3 DNA follows: TGTGCCAGCAGTTCAGGGATGGGGTCACAAGAGACCCAGTACTTC. Protein product: CASSSGMGSQETQYF. The rearrangement joins TRBV12-3 or TRBV12-4 to TRBJ2-5; D perhaps matches TRBD1 (5 bases). Trimming removed 4 bases at V and 2 bases at J, with 14 bases between. This CDR3 has 15 amino acids.